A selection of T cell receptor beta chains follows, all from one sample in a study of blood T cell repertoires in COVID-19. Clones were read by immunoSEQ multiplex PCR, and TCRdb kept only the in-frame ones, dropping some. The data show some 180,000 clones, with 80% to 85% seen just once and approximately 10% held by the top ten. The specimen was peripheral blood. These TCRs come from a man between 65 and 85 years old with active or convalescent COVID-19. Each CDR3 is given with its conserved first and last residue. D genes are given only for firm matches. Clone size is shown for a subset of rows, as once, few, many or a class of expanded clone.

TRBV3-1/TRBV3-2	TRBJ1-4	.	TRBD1	TGTGCCAGCAGCAAACAGGGGGCTGGAGAAAAACTGTTTTTT	CASSKQGAGEKLFF
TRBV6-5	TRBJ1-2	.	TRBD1	TGTGCCAGCCGACCGGGGACAGGGGGCGAGGGTGGCTACACCTTC	CASRPGTGGEGGYTF
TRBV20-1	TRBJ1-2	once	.	TGCAGTGCTAGTGGACACCTATTTAACTATGGCTACACCTTC	CSASGHLFNYGYTF
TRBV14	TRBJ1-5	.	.	TGTGCCAGCAGCCGGGGCCGGGATCAGCCCCAGCATTTT	CASSRGRDQPQHF
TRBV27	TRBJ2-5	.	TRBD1	TGTGCCAGCAGGGGACAGGGGAGGGAGACCCAGTACTTC	CASRGQGRETQYF
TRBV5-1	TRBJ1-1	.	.	TGCGCCAGCAGCTTGGCTGTCAGTGGCCCGAACACTGAAGCTTTCTTT	CASSLAVSGPNTEAFF
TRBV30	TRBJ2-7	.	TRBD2	TGTGCCTGGAGCCCGGGGGTAGCGGGAGGTAGCGAGCAGTACTTC	CAWSPGVAGGSEQYF
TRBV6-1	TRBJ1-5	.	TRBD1	TGTGCCAGCAGTGAAGGACAGGGGTTCTTTCAGCCCCAGCATTTT	CASSEGQGFFQPQHF
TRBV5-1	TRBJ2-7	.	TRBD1	TGCGCCAGCAGCTCCTCGGACAGGCGGCCTCGGTACGAGCAGTACTTC	CASSSSDRRPRYEQYF
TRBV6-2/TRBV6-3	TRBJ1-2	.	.	TGTGCCAGCAGCACAGCAGCCGGGACTGACACCTTC	CASSTAAGTDTF
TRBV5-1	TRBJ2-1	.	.	TGCGCCAGCAAACGACAGGTTGGGAATTCCTACAATGAGCAGTTCTTC	CASKRQVGNSYNEQFF
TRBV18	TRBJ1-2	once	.	TGTGCCAGCTCACCACGGGAGGCTTCCTATGGCTACACCTTC	CASSPREASYGYTF
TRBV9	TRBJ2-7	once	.	TGTGCCAGCAGCGTTACTTCACAGGGTGGGTACGAGCAGTACTTC	CASSVTSQGGYEQYF
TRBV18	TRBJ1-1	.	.	TGTGCCAGCTCACCACCCCAGGGTAGGAAGGACACTGAAGCTTTCTTT	CASSPPQGRKDTEAFF
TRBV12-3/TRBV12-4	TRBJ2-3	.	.	TGTGCCAGCAGTTCCAGTAGCAGAACGCAGTATTTT	CASSSSSRTQYF
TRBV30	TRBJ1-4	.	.	TGTGCCTGGAGTCTGGGGCAAAAACTGTTTTTT	CAWSLGQKLFF
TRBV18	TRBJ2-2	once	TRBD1	TGTGCCAGCTCACCCCGGACAGGGGCGAGCACCGGGGAGCTGTTTTTT	CASSPRTGASTGELFF
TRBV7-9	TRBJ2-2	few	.	TGTGCCAGCAGCTTATTCCGGGAATCCGGGGAGCTGTTTTTT	CASSLFRESGELFF
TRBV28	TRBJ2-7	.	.	TGTGCCAGCAGGGCCCCAGAACCCGAGCAGTACTTC	CASRAPEPEQYF